These T cell receptor beta chains were read from a single sample in a study of Ad26.COV2.S vaccination and SARS-CoV-2 variants. Profiled with immunoSEQ multiplex PCR; TCRdb holds only in-frame clones, not every one. The table lists some 450,000 clones, around 91% of them singletons. The specimen was peripheral blood, collected in a trial of Ad26.COV2.S vaccine versus placebo. The receptors come from a person between 18 and 65 years old who received the Ad26.COV2.S COVID-19 vaccine or a placebo. Each CDR3 is given with its conserved first and last residue. A D gene is named only where the DNA matches it firmly. Rows may omit the clone size; those that give it use once, few, many or a size class.

CDR3 length: 17
V gene: TRBV19
clone size: -
D gene: -
J gene: TRBJ2-2
CDR3 protein: CASSISLGQRNTGELFF
CDR3 DNA: TGTGCCAGTAGTATTTCGTTAGGACAGAGGAACACCGGGGAGCTGTTTTTT

CDR3 length: 15
V gene: TRBV28
clone size: -
D gene: -
J gene: TRBJ2-7
CDR3 protein: CASSLPAGAYYEQYF
CDR3 DNA: TGTGCCAGCAGTTTACCTGCGGGGGCTTACTACGAGCAGTACTTC

CDR3 length: 12
V gene: TRBV12-3/TRBV12-4
clone size: -
D gene: TRBD2
J gene: TRBJ2-1
CDR3 protein: CASMTSGNEQFF
CDR3 DNA: TGTGCCAGCATGACTAGCGGCAATGAGCAGTTCTTC

CDR3 length: 15
V gene: TRBV2
clone size: few
D gene: TRBD1
J gene: TRBJ1-5
CDR3 protein: CASGGTESFNQPQHF
CDR3 DNA: TGTGCCAGCGGGGGGACAGAGTCATTCAATCAGCCCCAGCATTTT

CDR3 length: 14
V gene: TRBV28
clone size: -
D gene: -
J gene: TRBJ1-5
CDR3 protein: CASTPRQGRQPQHF
CDR3 DNA: TGTGCCAGCACCCCGCGCCAGGGACGTCAGCCCCAGCATTTT

CDR3 length: 13
V gene: TRBV6-2/TRBV6-3
clone size: once
D gene: TRBD1
J gene: TRBJ1-5
CDR3 protein: CASSSDRDQPQHF
CDR3 DNA: TGTGCCAGCAGCAGCGACAGGGATCAGCCCCAGCATTTT

CDR3 length: 15
V gene: TRBV6-5
clone size: once
D gene: TRBD1
J gene: TRBJ1-1
CDR3 protein: CASGRTGRANTEAFF
CDR3 DNA: TGTGCCAGCGGGAGGACAGGGCGGGCGAACACTGAAGCTTTCTTT

CDR3 length: 16
V gene: TRBV6-2/TRBV6-3
clone size: once
D gene: TRBD1
J gene: TRBJ2-7
CDR3 protein: CASSYSSRTGGDEQYF
CDR3 DNA: TGTGCCAGCAGTTACTCGTCCAGGACAGGGGGCGACGAGCAGTACTTC

CDR3 length: 15
V gene: TRBV28
clone size: once
D gene: TRBD1
J gene: TRBJ2-7
CDR3 protein: CASSRRGETGFEQYF
CDR3 DNA: TGTGCCAGCAGTCGAAGGGGCGAGACAGGGTTCGAGCAGTACTTC

CDR3 length: 18
V gene: TRBV7-9
clone size: -
D gene: TRBD1
J gene: TRBJ2-2
CDR3 protein: CASSLSGGGHANTGELFF
CDR3 DNA: TGTGCCAGCAGCTTGTCAGGGGGTGGACACGCGAACACCGGGGAGCTGTTTTTT

CDR3 length: 13
V gene: TRBV5-1
clone size: -
D gene: -
J gene: TRBJ1-2
CDR3 protein: CASSFLGSYGYTF
CDR3 DNA: TGCGCCAGCAGCTTCCTGGGTTCCTATGGCTACACCTTC

CDR3 length: 15
V gene: TRBV9
clone size: -
D gene: -
J gene: TRBJ2-7
CDR3 protein: CASSVDAGPTYEQYF
CDR3 DNA: TGTGCCAGCAGCGTAGATGCAGGGCCAACCTACGAGCAGTACTTC

CDR3 length: 13
V gene: TRBV5-6
clone size: few
D gene: -
J gene: TRBJ1-2
CDR3 protein: CASSQPGTFGYTF
CDR3 DNA: TGTGCCAGCAGCCAACCCGGGACGTTCGGCTACACCTTC

CDR3 length: 15
V gene: TRBV27
clone size: -
D gene: TRBD2
J gene: TRBJ2-3
CDR3 protein: CASSLGGRARDTQYF
CDR3 DNA: TGTGCCAGCAGTTTAGGCGGGAGGGCCAGAGATACGCAGTATTTT

CDR3 length: 16
V gene: TRBV6-1
clone size: -
D gene: -
J gene: TRBJ2-5
CDR3 protein: CASSESNRDIQETQYF
CDR3 DNA: TGTGCCAGCAGTGAATCGAATAGGGACATCCAAGAGACCCAGTACTTC

CDR3 length: 16
V gene: TRBV2
clone size: -
D gene: -
J gene: TRBJ1-5
CDR3 protein: CASSEFRGDVNQPQHF
CDR3 DNA: TGTGCCAGCAGTGAATTTAGAGGGGACGTCAATCAGCCCCAGCATTTT

CDR3 length: 15
V gene: TRBV28
clone size: -
D gene: TRBD1
J gene: TRBJ1-1
CDR3 protein: CASSFPGTVNTEAFF
CDR3 DNA: TGTGCCAGCAGTTTTCCCGGGACAGTGAACACTGAAGCTTTCTTT

CDR3 length: 16
V gene: TRBV19
clone size: -
D gene: TRBD1
J gene: TRBJ2-2
CDR3 protein: CASSARRTGISGELFF
CDR3 DNA: TGTGCCAGTAGTGCACGAAGGACAGGGATCTCCGGGGAGCTGTTTTTT